Reported below is one T cell receptor beta chain. A much larger clone differs from this one at a single base, so this may be a read error. Original analysis: Building a distant-metastasis classifier for papillary thyroid cancer drew on CDR3 differences across clinicopathological groups. TCRdb reprocessed the PCR reads via MiXCR. Here the V and J calls rest on TCRdb's processing, not on the authors' analysis. The sample has some 14,000 clones, approximately 30% seen once. No patient had received any treatment before thyroid surgery. This sample was taken from a study of metastatic and nonmetastatic thyroid tumors. The CDR3 sequence is 13 residues long. Germline loops: CDR1 LGHNA, CDR2 YSLEER.

The chain employs TRBV4-3 and TRBJ2-2; unclear D gene. Sequencing was carried out using tumor tissue. This clonotype originated in a female donor with papillary thyroid cancer or a benign thyroid nodule (not recorded which). Some clones in this sample may be carry-over from other donors' samples. The chain's CDR3 is CASGQDRIGELFF. In DNA, the CDR3 is TGCGCCAGCGGCCAAGATCGGATAGGGGAGCTGTTTTTT.